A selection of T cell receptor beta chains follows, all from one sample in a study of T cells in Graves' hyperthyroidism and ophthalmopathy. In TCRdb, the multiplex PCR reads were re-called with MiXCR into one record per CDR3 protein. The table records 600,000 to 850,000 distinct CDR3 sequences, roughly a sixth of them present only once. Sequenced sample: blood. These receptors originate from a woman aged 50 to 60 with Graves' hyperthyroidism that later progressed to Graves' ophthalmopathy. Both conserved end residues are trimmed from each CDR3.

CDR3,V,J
ASAQLTGGLAKNIQY,TRBV12-5,TRBJ2-4
ASSHRLAGEGETQY,TRBV12-3/TRBV12-4,TRBJ2-5
ASSRGTSGGRELF,TRBV3-1,TRBJ2-2
ASAGPSWDEQY,TRBV11-2,TRBJ2-7
ASSQVGQGFGGYT,TRBV3-1,TRBJ1-2
ASSVIPGGNEKLF,TRBV7-2,TRBJ1-4
ASTRGGLETQY,TRBV12-3/TRBV12-4,TRBJ2-5
ATEDSRDNSPLH,TRBV2,TRBJ1-6
ASGVGTSGGPSYNEQF,TRBV12-3/TRBV12-4,TRBJ2-1
ASSLVGSRSSYNSPLH,TRBV5-1,TRBJ1-6
AWAGAGINYGYT,TRBV30,TRBJ1-2
ASSYTGSYGYT,TRBV27,TRBJ1-2
ASSVSNSPLH,TRBV13,TRBJ1-6
ASSEFRWSSYGYT,TRBV6-1,TRBJ1-2
SAYGGRTGKNIQY,TRBV20-1,TRBJ2-4
AISEPEVSGGVPEQF,TRBV10-3,TRBJ2-1
ASSPTGQRNQPQH,TRBV7-9,TRBJ1-5
ASSPSGAGYSNEQF,TRBV12-3/TRBV12-4,TRBJ2-1
ASRRGPGTANYGYT,TRBV11-2,TRBJ1-2
ASSERTLGETQY,TRBV2,TRBJ2-5
SARDPGLAGVLQETQY,TRBV20-1,TRBJ2-5
ATSRETANTGELF,TRBV15,TRBJ2-2
ASSPGSPTDAEAF,TRBV5-1,TRBJ1-1
ASSLLDSEAF,TRBV7-8,TRBJ1-1
ASSPGTIYGYT,TRBV4-2,TRBJ1-2
AISESEPGQDLFSCEQY,TRBV10-3,TRBJ2-7
ASSLFGTFNYGYT,TRBV12-3/TRBV12-4,TRBJ1-2
SATQGPFNEKLF,TRBV20-1,TRBJ1-4
ASSRGSGTGELF,TRBV12-3/TRBV12-4,TRBJ2-2
ASSRGQGDNTEAF,TRBV4-2,TRBJ1-1
ASSPDWNLSPNYGYT,TRBV27,TRBJ1-2